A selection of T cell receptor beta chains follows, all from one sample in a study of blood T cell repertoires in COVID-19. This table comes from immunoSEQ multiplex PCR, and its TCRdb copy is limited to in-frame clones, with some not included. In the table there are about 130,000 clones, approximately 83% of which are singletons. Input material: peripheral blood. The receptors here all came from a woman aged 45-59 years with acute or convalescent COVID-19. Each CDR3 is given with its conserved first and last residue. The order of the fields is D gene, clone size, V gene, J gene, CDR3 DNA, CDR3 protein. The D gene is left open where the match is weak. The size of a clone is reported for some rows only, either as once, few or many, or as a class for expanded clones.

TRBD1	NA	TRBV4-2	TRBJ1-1	TGTGCCAGCAGCTCTCCGGGACAGGGGACAGGGGCTTTCTTT	CASSSPGQGTGAFF
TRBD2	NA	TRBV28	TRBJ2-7	TGTGCCAGCAGACGAAGCGGGGCCTCCTACGAGCAGTACTTC	CASRRSGASYEQYF
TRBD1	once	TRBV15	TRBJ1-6	TGTGCCATCCAGGGGGGAATCGGGAACAAGGAATTT	CAIQGGIGNKEF
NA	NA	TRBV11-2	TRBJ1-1	TGTGCCAGCAGCTTAAGTCGCGGCTACACTGAAGCTTTCTTT	CASSLSRGYTEAFF
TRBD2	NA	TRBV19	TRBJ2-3	TGTGCCAGTCGTAGTATGCCTAGCGGGGGGACAGATACGCAGTATTTT	CASRSMPSGGTDTQYF
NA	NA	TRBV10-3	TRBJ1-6	TGTGCCACCCTAAATACAGGTGGTGGATCACCCCTCCACTTT	CATLNTGGGSPLHF
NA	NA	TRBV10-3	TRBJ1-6	TGTGCCATCAGTGAGTCATTTGAAGGGGCGATTCTACACTTT	CAISESFEGAILHF
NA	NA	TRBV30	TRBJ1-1	TGTGCCTGGAGTGCGGCGGACATCTCTGAAGCTTTCTTT	CAWSAADISEAFF
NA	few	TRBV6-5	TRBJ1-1	TGTGCCAGCAGCCCCGGACATACGAACACTGAAGCTTTCTTT	CASSPGHTNTEAFF
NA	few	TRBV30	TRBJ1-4	TGTGCCTGGAGTATTACAACTAATGAAAAACTGTTTTTT	CAWSITTNEKLFF
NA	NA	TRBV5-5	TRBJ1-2	TGTGCCAGCAGCTTGGACAGGGCGGTCTATGGCTACACCTTC	CASSLDRAVYGYTF
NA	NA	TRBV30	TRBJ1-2	TGTGCCTGGAGTGAAGGCAGGGGTTTGGGTGGCTACACCTTC	CAWSEGRGLGGYTF
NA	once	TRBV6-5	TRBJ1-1	TGTGCCAGCAGGGAGACTTACACTGAAGCTTTCTTT	CASRETYTEAFF
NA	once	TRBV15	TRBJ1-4	TGTGCCACCAGCAGAGAGGGGCCGGAGGAAAAACTGTTTTTT	CATSREGPEEKLFF
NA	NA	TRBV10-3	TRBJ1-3	TGTGCCATCATCGGGTTCGCGAGAAGAGTTGGAAACACCATATATTTT	CAIIGFARRVGNTIYF
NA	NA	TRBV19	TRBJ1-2	TGTGCCAGTAGTATGGTTGAAGGGGTAGGCTACACCTTC	CASSMVEGVGYTF
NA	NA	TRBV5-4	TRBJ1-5	TGTGCCAGGAAGCTCGACCGGGACACTCAATTTTGGGGCAATCAGCCCCAGCATTTT	CARKLDRDTQFWGNQPQHF
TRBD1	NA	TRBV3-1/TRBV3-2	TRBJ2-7	TGTGCCAGCAGCCAAGTGGGACAGGGGGCCGACGAGCAGTACTTC	CASSQVGQGADEQYF
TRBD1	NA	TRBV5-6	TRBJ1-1	TGTGCCAGCTTAGGGACAGGGGTGGACACTGAAGCTTTCTTT	CASLGTGVDTEAFF
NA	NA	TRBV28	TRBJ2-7	TGTGCCAGCAGTACACGAGGACTCGGCGGATCCTACGAGCAGTACTTC	CASSTRGLGGSYEQYF
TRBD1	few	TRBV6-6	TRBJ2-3	TGTGCCAGCAGGGGACAGACAGGGGGCCCAGATACGCAGTATTTT	CASRGQTGGPDTQYF
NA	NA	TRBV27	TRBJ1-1	TGTGCCAGCAGTTTAAGGGGAGGGTACACTGAAGCTTTCTTT	CASSLRGGYTEAFF
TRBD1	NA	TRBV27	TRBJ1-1	TGTGCCAGCAGTTGGGGGACAGGGGGGAACACTGAAGCTTTCTTT	CASSWGTGGNTEAFF
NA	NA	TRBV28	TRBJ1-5	TGTGCCAGCAGTTTGGGCGGGGCCGAGGGTCAGCCCCAGCATTTT	CASSLGGAEGQPQHF
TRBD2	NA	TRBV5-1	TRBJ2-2	TGCGCCAGCAGCCGACTAGCGGGTCCGAACACCGGGGAGCTGTTTTTT	CASSRLAGPNTGELFF
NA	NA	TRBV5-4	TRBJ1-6	TGTGCCAGCAGCCGAGGAGGGAGATCCTATAATTCACCCCTCCACTTT	CASSRGGRSYNSPLHF
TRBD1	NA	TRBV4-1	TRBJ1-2	TGCGCCAGCAGCCTCGGACAGGGCGAAAACTATGGCTACACCTTC	CASSLGQGENYGYTF
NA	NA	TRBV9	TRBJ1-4	TGTGCCAGCAGCGTAGATCAGGGGACTAATGAAAAACTGTTTTTT	CASSVDQGTNEKLFF
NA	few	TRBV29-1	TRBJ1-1	TGCAGCGGGAAGGGGGGGAGCACTGAAGCTTTCTTT	CSGKGGSTEAFF
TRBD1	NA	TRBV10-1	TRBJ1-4	TGCGCCAGCAGTGGACAGGGCCGAAAAAAACTGTTTTTT	CASSGQGRKKLFF
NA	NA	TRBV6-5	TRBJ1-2	TGTGCCAGCAGTATAGGGGGTAGCCCATATGGCTACACCTTC	CASSIGGSPYGYTF
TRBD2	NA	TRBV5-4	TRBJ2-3	TGTGCCAGCAGTGAGGTAGCGGGTTCTAGCACAGATACGCAGTATTTT	CASSEVAGSSTDTQYF
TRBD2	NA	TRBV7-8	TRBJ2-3	TGTGCCAGCAGCTTTTTCGGACTAGCGGGGGCCAGCACAGATACGCAGTATTTT	CASSFFGLAGASTDTQYF
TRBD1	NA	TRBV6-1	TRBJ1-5	TGTGCCAGCAGTGATATACAGGGGCCTCCTAATCAGCCCCAGCATTTT	CASSDIQGPPNQPQHF
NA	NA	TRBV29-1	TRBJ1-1	TGCAGCGGACAGGTGAACACTGAAGCTTTCTTT	CSGQVNTEAFF
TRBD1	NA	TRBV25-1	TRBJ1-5	TGTGCCAGCAGTGGGACAGGGATAGCAGGCAATCAGCCCCAGCATTTT	CASSGTGIAGNQPQHF
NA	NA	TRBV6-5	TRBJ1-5	TGTGCCAGCAGTTACCGGGCAGGGGACCAGCCCCAGCATTTT	CASSYRAGDQPQHF
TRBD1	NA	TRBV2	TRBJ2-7	TGTGCCAGCAGTGATGGCAGGGGGTACGAGCAGTACTTC	CASSDGRGYEQYF
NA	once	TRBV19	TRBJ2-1	TGTGCCAGTAGTATAGATCTGAGGCGGGTAAATTACAATGAGCAGTTCTTC	CASSIDLRRVNYNEQFF
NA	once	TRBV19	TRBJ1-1	TGTGCCAGTAGTACGCGGGCAGGTACTGAAGCTTTCTTT	CASSTRAGTEAFF
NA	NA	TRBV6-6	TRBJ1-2	TGTGCCAGCAGTCTTACAGGGCCAGTAGACACCTTC	CASSLTGPVDTF
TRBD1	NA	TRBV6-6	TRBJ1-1	TGTGCCAGCAGCTATCGACAGGGGGGCACTGAAGCTTTCTTT	CASSYRQGGTEAFF
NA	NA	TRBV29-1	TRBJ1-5	TGCAGCGTGGGGGGTGGAGGCAATCAGCCCCAGCATTTT	CSVGGGGNQPQHF
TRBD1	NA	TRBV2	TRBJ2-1	TGTGCCAGCAGAGGACAGGGGACAGTGAACAATGAGCAGTTCTTC	CASRGQGTVNNEQFF
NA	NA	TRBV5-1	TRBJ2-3	TGCGCCAGCAGCTTGGTGAGAGATACGCAGTATTTT	CASSLVRDTQYF
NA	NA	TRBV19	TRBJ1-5	TGTGCCAGTAGTCTACCGGGGGGGGTGCCCCAGCATTTT	CASSLPGGVPQHF
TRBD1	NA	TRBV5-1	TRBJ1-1	TGCGCCAGCAGCTTGTGGGGACAGCAAGTCACTGAAGCTTTCTTT	CASSLWGQQVTEAFF
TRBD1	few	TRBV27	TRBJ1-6	TGTGCCAGCAGTTTATGGGGACAGAGGTTTAATTCACCCCTCCACTTT	CASSLWGQRFNSPLHF
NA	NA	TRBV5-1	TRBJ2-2	TGCGCCAGCAGCTTGGATATGCGGGGGCCCACCGGGGAGCTGTTTTTT	CASSLDMRGPTGELFF
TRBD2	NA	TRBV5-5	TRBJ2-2	TGTGCCAGCAGCTTGGGTAGCGGGGCGAACACCGGGGAGCTGTTTTTT	CASSLGSGANTGELFF
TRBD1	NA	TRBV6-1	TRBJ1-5	TGTGCCAGCAGTGAACAAGACAGGGGGCCTCAGCCCCAGCATTTT	CASSEQDRGPQPQHF
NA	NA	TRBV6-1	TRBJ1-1	TGTGCCAGCAGTGAGGACACACTGAACACTTTCTTT	CASSEDTLNTFF
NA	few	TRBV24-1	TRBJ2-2	TGTGCCACCAGTGACCTAATAAACACCGGGGAGCTGTTTTTT	CATSDLINTGELFF
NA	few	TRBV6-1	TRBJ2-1	TGTGCCAGCAGTGAAGCAGCGGCTGAGCAGTTCTTC	CASSEAAAEQFF
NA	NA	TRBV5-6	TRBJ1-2	TGTGCCAGCAGCCCAGTGGACAGCTATGGCTACACCTTC	CASSPVDSYGYTF
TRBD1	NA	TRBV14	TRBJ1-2	TGTGCCAGCAGTGCGGGACAGGGAACTGTCTATGGCTACACCTTC	CASSAGQGTVYGYTF
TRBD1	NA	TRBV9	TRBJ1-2	TGTGCCAGCAGCGCCGGACAGGAGGGAAACTATGGCTACACCTTC	CASSAGQEGNYGYTF
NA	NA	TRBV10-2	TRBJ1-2	TGCGCCAGCCTCGACTGGGGCCCTTATAACTATGGCTACACCTTC	CASLDWGPYNYGYTF
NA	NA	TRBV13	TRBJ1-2	TGTGCCAGCAGCTTAGGCTTTCTTGGCTACACCTTC	CASSLGFLGYTF